This entry concerns a single TCR beta chain. Its antigen remains unknown. These data are taken from a study of cytomegalovirus exposure and HLA in healthy donors. The CDR3 covers 17 residues. Looked up from germline, CDR1 is LNHDA and CDR2 is SQIVND (reference sequence). V shed 1 base and J 5 bases; nucleotides not matched to a gene: 9. Study findings and constraints: After further analysis at a later stage, around 17,000 TCR beta sequences were associated with HLA alleles at 0.05 false discovery rate.

Primers included in the PCR were 60 Vbeta and 13 Jbeta primers. Method: immunoSEQ multiplex PCR; TCRdb's copy keeps in-frame clones and lacks some. The sample has 30,000 to 40,000 clones; about 79% are singletons. The V and J genes are TRBV19 and TRBJ2-1; 9 bases are shared with TRBD1. Sequenced input: PBMCs. The receptor was derived from a young woman in good health and CMV-seronegative. The CDR3 here is CASSIVGQGGIHNEQFF. CDR3 in DNA: TGTGCCAGTAGTATAGTGGGACAGGGTGGGATTCACAATGAGCAGTTCTTC.